The rows below give T cell receptor beta chains drawn from one sample of a study of blood T cell repertoires in COVID-19. TCRdb's copy holds only in-frame clones and misses some; the assay was immunoSEQ multiplex PCR. The top ten hold approximately 0.9% of the sample, which has 250,000 or so clones, 75% to 90% seen once. Input material: PBMCs or T cells enriched from blood (not recorded which). Receptor source: a man aged 45 to 65 who had been exposed to COVID-19. The CDR3 runs from the conserved cysteine through the conserved F or W. The D gene is left open where the match is weak. The size field is filled for only some rows; it gives once, few, many or a size class.

d_gene: TRBD1; abundance: NA; v_gene: TRBV6-4; j_gene: TRBJ2-7; CDR3aa: CASSVHGQGSYEQYF; CDR3nt: TGTGCCAGCAGTGTCCACGGACAGGGTAGCTACGAGCAGTACTTC
d_gene: TRBD1; abundance: NA; v_gene: TRBV5-6; j_gene: TRBJ2-1; CDR3aa: CASSIFRDRVYNEQFF; CDR3nt: TGTGCCAGCAGCATATTCCGGGACAGGGTCTACAATGAGCAGTTCTTC
d_gene: NA; abundance: NA; v_gene: TRBV29-1; j_gene: TRBJ2-3; CDR3aa: CSVEDLTGFADTQYF; CDR3nt: TGCAGCGTTGAAGATCTTACGGGATTTGCAGATACGCAGTATTTT
d_gene: NA; abundance: NA; v_gene: TRBV4-1; j_gene: TRBJ2-1; CDR3aa: CASSQDLSEQFF; CDR3nt: TGCGCCAGCAGCCAAGATCTGAGTGAGCAGTTCTTC
d_gene: NA; abundance: NA; v_gene: TRBV7-8; j_gene: TRBJ2-1; CDR3aa: CASSSLEGLGNEQFF; CDR3nt: TGTGCCAGCAGCTCCCTCGAGGGCCTCGGCAATGAGCAGTTCTTC
d_gene: TRBD1; abundance: NA; v_gene: TRBV18; j_gene: TRBJ1-1; CDR3aa: CASSPATGGAFF; CDR3nt: TGTGCCAGCTCACCTGCAACAGGGGGAGCTTTCTTT
d_gene: NA; abundance: NA; v_gene: TRBV12-3/TRBV12-4; j_gene: TRBJ1-1; CDR3aa: CASSLIGTGGPFF; CDR3nt: TGTGCCAGCAGTTTAATCGGGACTGGCGGGCCTTTCTTT
d_gene: NA; abundance: few; v_gene: TRBV10-3; j_gene: TRBJ1-5; CDR3aa: CAISAAGGNQPQHF; CDR3nt: TGTGCCATCAGTGCGGCAGGGGGCAATCAGCCCCAGCATTTT
d_gene: NA; abundance: NA; v_gene: TRBV5-1; j_gene: TRBJ2-5; CDR3aa: CASSVLSGETQYF; CDR3nt: TGCGCCAGCAGCGTTTTAAGCGGAGAGACCCAGTACTTC
d_gene: NA; abundance: NA; v_gene: TRBV7-6; j_gene: TRBJ2-1; CDR3aa: CASSLMVALYNEQFF; CDR3nt: TGTGCCAGCAGCTTAATGGTAGCGCTCTACAATGAGCAGTTCTTC
d_gene: NA; abundance: NA; v_gene: TRBV29-1; j_gene: TRBJ1-2; CDR3aa: CSVVGAGSYGYTF; CDR3nt: TGCAGCGTTGTGGGGGCGGGTAGCTATGGCTACACCTTC
d_gene: NA; abundance: once; v_gene: TRBV7-2; j_gene: TRBJ1-2; CDR3aa: CASSPGSPLSYGYTF; CDR3nt: TGTGCCAGCAGTCCAGGGTCTCCACTAAGTTATGGCTACACCTTC
d_gene: NA; abundance: NA; v_gene: TRBV4-1; j_gene: TRBJ2-7; CDR3aa: CASSQEVTPIYEQYF; CDR3nt: TGCGCCAGCAGCCAAGAGGTCACACCAATCTACGAGCAGTACTTC
d_gene: NA; abundance: NA; v_gene: TRBV10-1; j_gene: TRBJ2-1; CDR3aa: CASSEFGGSYNEQFF; CDR3nt: TGCGCCAGCAGTGAGTTCGGGGGATCCTACAATGAGCAGTTCTTC
d_gene: TRBD2; abundance: once; v_gene: TRBV5-1; j_gene: TRBJ2-7; CDR3aa: CASAPSGGSYEQYF; CDR3nt: TGCGCCAGCGCCCCCAGCGGGGGGTCCTACGAGCAGTACTTC
d_gene: TRBD1; abundance: NA; v_gene: TRBV18; j_gene: TRBJ1-3; CDR3aa: CASSPGQPTSGNTIYF; CDR3nt: TGTGCCAGCTCACCGGGACAGCCGACATCTGGAAACACCATATATTTT
d_gene: TRBD2; abundance: once; v_gene: TRBV7-3; j_gene: TRBJ2-3; CDR3aa: CASSLRLAGAPDTQYF; CDR3nt: TGTGCCAGCAGCTTAAGGCTAGCGGGGGCCCCGGATACGCAGTATTTT
d_gene: NA; abundance: NA; v_gene: TRBV9; j_gene: TRBJ1-6; CDR3aa: CASSAGNDSPLHF; CDR3nt: TGTGCCAGCAGCGCGGGGAATGATTCACCCCTCCACTTT
d_gene: TRBD2; abundance: NA; v_gene: TRBV11-3; j_gene: TRBJ2-1; CDR3aa: CASSLVRTSDEQFF; CDR3nt: TGTGCCAGCAGCTTAGTCCGGACTAGCGATGAGCAGTTCTTC
d_gene: NA; abundance: NA; v_gene: TRBV2; j_gene: TRBJ2-5; CDR3aa: CASSDRGSGQETQYF; CDR3nt: TGTGCCAGCAGTGACAGGGGCAGTGGGCAAGAGACCCAGTACTTC
d_gene: TRBD2; abundance: NA; v_gene: TRBV5-1; j_gene: TRBJ2-5; CDR3aa: CASSFYGGEETQYF; CDR3nt: TGCGCCAGCAGCTTCTACGGGGGGGAAGAGACCCAGTACTTC
d_gene: NA; abundance: NA; v_gene: TRBV6-5; j_gene: TRBJ1-2; CDR3aa: CASTPHSVGNYGYTF; CDR3nt: TGTGCCAGCACACCTCATTCGGTCGGTAACTATGGCTACACCTTC
d_gene: TRBD1; abundance: NA; v_gene: TRBV2; j_gene: TRBJ2-2; CDR3aa: CASRDPGQVNTGELFF; CDR3nt: TGTGCCAGCAGGGATCCGGGACAGGTTAACACCGGGGAGCTGTTTTTT
d_gene: NA; abundance: NA; v_gene: TRBV6-6; j_gene: TRBJ2-2; CDR3aa: CASSSQGRGTGELFF; CDR3nt: TGTGCCAGCAGTTCACAGGGTCGGGGCACCGGGGAGCTGTTTTTT
d_gene: NA; abundance: NA; v_gene: TRBV4-2; j_gene: TRBJ1-1; CDR3aa: CASSPGNRATEAFF; CDR3nt: TGTGCCAGCAGCCCAGGGAACAGGGCAACTGAAGCTTTCTTT
d_gene: TRBD2; abundance: NA; v_gene: TRBV9; j_gene: TRBJ2-1; CDR3aa: CASSVRGLAGSYNEQFF; CDR3nt: TGTGCCAGCAGCGTCCGGGGCCTAGCGGGTTCCTACAATGAGCAGTTCTTC
d_gene: TRBD2; abundance: once; v_gene: TRBV7-6; j_gene: TRBJ2-1; CDR3aa: CASSLLAGAYNEQFF; CDR3nt: TGTGCCAGCAGCCTACTAGCGGGAGCCTACAATGAGCAGTTCTTC
d_gene: NA; abundance: NA; v_gene: TRBV5-1; j_gene: TRBJ1-5; CDR3aa: CASRKATGSGWPQHF; CDR3nt: TGCGCCAGCAGAAAAGCGACAGGTTCGGGATGGCCCCAGCATTTT
d_gene: TRBD1; abundance: few; v_gene: TRBV7-2; j_gene: TRBJ2-2; CDR3aa: CASRGQGTTGELFF; CDR3nt: TGTGCCAGCAGGGGACAGGGGACCACCGGGGAGCTGTTTTTT
d_gene: TRBD1; abundance: NA; v_gene: TRBV6-5; j_gene: TRBJ2-7; CDR3aa: CASRPPGQGKYEQYF; CDR3nt: TGTGCCAGCAGGCCCCCGGGACAGGGTAAATACGAGCAGTACTTC
d_gene: TRBD2; abundance: NA; v_gene: TRBV9; j_gene: TRBJ2-3; CDR3aa: CASSVESGGALYF; CDR3nt: TGTGCCAGCAGCGTAGAAAGCGGGGGGGCTCTGTATTTT
d_gene: NA; abundance: NA; v_gene: TRBV6-5; j_gene: TRBJ2-2; CDR3aa: CASRKEAGELFF; CDR3nt: TGTGCCAGCAGGAAGGAGGCCGGGGAGCTGTTTTTT
d_gene: NA; abundance: NA; v_gene: TRBV29-1; j_gene: TRBJ2-3; CDR3aa: CSEAGSRGDTDTQYF; CDR3nt: TGCAGCGAGGCCGGCTCCCGCGGGGACACAGATACGCAGTATTTT
d_gene: NA; abundance: NA; v_gene: TRBV19; j_gene: TRBJ1-2; CDR3aa: CASSIGAGYGYTF; CDR3nt: TGTGCCAGTAGTATAGGGGCAGGGTATGGCTACACCTTC
d_gene: NA; abundance: NA; v_gene: TRBV6-5; j_gene: TRBJ1-2; CDR3aa: CASSYDRRNYGYTF; CDR3nt: TGTGCCAGCAGTTACGACAGGCGTAACTATGGCTACACCTTC
d_gene: NA; abundance: NA; v_gene: TRBV9; j_gene: TRBJ2-1; CDR3aa: CASSIDKEQFF; CDR3nt: TGTGCCAGCAGCATTGACAAAGAGCAGTTCTTC
d_gene: TRBD1; abundance: NA; v_gene: TRBV28; j_gene: TRBJ1-5; CDR3aa: CASAGPGQDFGEPQHF; CDR3nt: TGTGCCAGCGCCGGACCGGGACAGGACTTTGGGGAGCCCCAGCATTTT
d_gene: TRBD1; abundance: NA; v_gene: TRBV29-1; j_gene: TRBJ1-1; CDR3aa: CSVETGTNTEAFF; CDR3nt: TGCAGCGTTGAGACAGGGACGAACACTGAAGCTTTCTTT
d_gene: TRBD1; abundance: NA; v_gene: TRBV2; j_gene: TRBJ1-2; CDR3aa: CASRPGDRDTRGYTF; CDR3nt: TGTGCCAGCAGACCCGGTGACAGGGATACTAGAGGCTACACCTTC
d_gene: NA; abundance: NA; v_gene: TRBV5-1; j_gene: TRBJ1-3; CDR3aa: CASSDASSGNTIYF; CDR3nt: TGCGCCAGCAGCGATGCGAGCTCTGGAAACACCATATATTTT
d_gene: NA; abundance: NA; v_gene: TRBV28; j_gene: TRBJ2-3; CDR3aa: CASSTGIGFHGYTDTQYF; CDR3nt: TGTGCCAGCAGTACAGGGATCGGATTTCACGGATACACAGATACGCAGTATTTT
d_gene: TRBD2; abundance: NA; v_gene: TRBV7-9; j_gene: TRBJ2-1; CDR3aa: CASRHSSGSAYEQFF; CDR3nt: TGTGCCAGCAGACATTCTAGCGGGAGTGCATATGAGCAGTTCTTC
d_gene: TRBD1; abundance: NA; v_gene: TRBV5-1; j_gene: TRBJ2-1; CDR3aa: CASSSGRGGQGSYNEQFF; CDR3nt: TGCGCCAGCAGCTCAGGGCGGGGAGGACAGGGCTCCTACAATGAGCAGTTCTTC
d_gene: TRBD1; abundance: NA; v_gene: TRBV12-3/TRBV12-4; j_gene: TRBJ1-2; CDR3aa: CASGTGGVSTF; CDR3nt: TGTGCCTCCGGGACAGGGGGCGTTTCCACCTTC
d_gene: NA; abundance: NA; v_gene: TRBV19; j_gene: TRBJ2-1; CDR3aa: CASSIRLASYNEQFF; CDR3nt: TGTGCCAGTAGTATTCGTCTGGCCTCCTACAATGAGCAGTTCTTC
d_gene: NA; abundance: NA; v_gene: TRBV7-9; j_gene: TRBJ2-3; CDR3aa: CASSPRTVSTDTQYF; CDR3nt: TGTGCCAGCAGCCCCCGGACAGTAAGCACAGATACGCAGTATTTT
d_gene: TRBD2; abundance: NA; v_gene: TRBV29-1; j_gene: TRBJ2-1; CDR3aa: CSVDRGGYNEQFF; CDR3nt: TGCAGCGTTGACCGCGGGGGCTACAATGAGCAGTTCTTC
d_gene: TRBD2; abundance: NA; v_gene: TRBV19; j_gene: TRBJ2-3; CDR3aa: CASCFRASGDIDTQYF; CDR3nt: TGTGCCAGTTGTTTTCGGGCTAGCGGGGATATAGATACGCAGTATTTT
d_gene: NA; abundance: NA; v_gene: TRBV28; j_gene: TRBJ1-1; CDR3aa: CASSTRPGRNTEAFF; CDR3nt: TGTGCCAGCAGTACAAGACCGGGTAGGAACACTGAAGCTTTCTTT
d_gene: TRBD1; abundance: NA; v_gene: TRBV10-3; j_gene: TRBJ1-1; CDR3aa: CAIRGQANTEAFF; CDR3nt: TGTGCCATCAGGGGACAGGCTAACACTGAAGCTTTCTTT
d_gene: NA; abundance: NA; v_gene: TRBV19; j_gene: TRBJ1-1; CDR3aa: CASTGVGTEAFF; CDR3nt: TGTGCCAGTACCGGGGTGGGCACTGAAGCTTTCTTT
d_gene: NA; abundance: few; v_gene: TRBV10-3; j_gene: TRBJ1-2; CDR3aa: CAIPDGGVGYTF; CDR3nt: TGTGCCATCCCCGATGGGGGGGTGGGCTACACCTTC
d_gene: NA; abundance: NA; v_gene: TRBV2; j_gene: TRBJ1-1; CDR3aa: CASSEEGTPNTEAFF; CDR3nt: TGTGCCAGCAGTGAAGAGGGGACACCGAACACTGAAGCTTTCTTT
d_gene: TRBD2; abundance: NA; v_gene: TRBV5-1; j_gene: TRBJ2-5; CDR3aa: CASSLAWGEGPETQYF; CDR3nt: TGCGCCAGCAGCTTGGCGTGGGGGGAGGGCCCAGAGACCCAGTACTTC
d_gene: NA; abundance: NA; v_gene: TRBV28; j_gene: TRBJ1-2; CDR3aa: CASSLGRRGNGYTF; CDR3nt: TGTGCCAGCAGTTTAGGTCGCAGGGGAAATGGCTACACCTTC
d_gene: TRBD2; abundance: few; v_gene: TRBV6-4; j_gene: TRBJ2-1; CDR3aa: CASSDSASGGSNEQFF; CDR3nt: TGTGCCAGCAGTGACTCAGCTAGCGGGGGATCTAATGAGCAGTTCTTC
d_gene: TRBD1; abundance: NA; v_gene: TRBV28; j_gene: TRBJ1-2; CDR3aa: CASSRAGTGFPGYTF; CDR3nt: TGTGCCAGCAGTCGAGCCGGGACAGGGTTTCCTGGCTACACCTTC